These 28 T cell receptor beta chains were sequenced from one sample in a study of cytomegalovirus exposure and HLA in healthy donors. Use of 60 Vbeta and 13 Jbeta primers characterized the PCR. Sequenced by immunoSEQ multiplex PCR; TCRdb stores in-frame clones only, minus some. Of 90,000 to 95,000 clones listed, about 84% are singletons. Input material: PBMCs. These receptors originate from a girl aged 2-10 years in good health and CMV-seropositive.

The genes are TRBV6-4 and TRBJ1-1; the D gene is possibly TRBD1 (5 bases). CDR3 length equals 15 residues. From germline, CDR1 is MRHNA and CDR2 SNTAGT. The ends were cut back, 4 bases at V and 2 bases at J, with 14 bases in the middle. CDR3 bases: TGTGCCAGCAGTGTTGGCGGGGGTGGTAACACTGAAGCTTTCTTT. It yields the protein CASSVGGGGNTEAFF.

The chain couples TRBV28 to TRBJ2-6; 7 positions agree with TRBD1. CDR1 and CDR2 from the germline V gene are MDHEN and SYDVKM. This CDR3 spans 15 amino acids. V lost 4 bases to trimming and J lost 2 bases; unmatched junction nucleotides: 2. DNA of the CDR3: TGTGCCAGCAGTTCGGACAGGACTGGGGCCAACGTCCTGACTTTC. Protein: CASSSDRTGANVLTF.

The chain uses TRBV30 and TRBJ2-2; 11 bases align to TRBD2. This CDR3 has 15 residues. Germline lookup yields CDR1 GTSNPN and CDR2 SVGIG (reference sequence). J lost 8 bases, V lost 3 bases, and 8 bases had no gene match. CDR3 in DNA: TGTGCCTGGAGGATCGGACTAGCGGGTAAGGGGGAGCTGTTTTTT. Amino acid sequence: CAWRIGLAGKGELFF.

CDR3 region: CASSRLAGSSYNEQFF. The CDR3 DNA reads TGTGCCAGCAGTCGACTAGCGGGGAGCTCCTACAATGAGCAGTTCTTC. This chain uses TRBV2 with TRBJ2-1; 11 positions agree with TRBD2. Germline V CDR1 and CDR2: SNHLY, FYNNEI. CDR3 length equals 16 residues. With V trimmed by 5 bases and J by 0 bases, 3 bases remained unmatched.

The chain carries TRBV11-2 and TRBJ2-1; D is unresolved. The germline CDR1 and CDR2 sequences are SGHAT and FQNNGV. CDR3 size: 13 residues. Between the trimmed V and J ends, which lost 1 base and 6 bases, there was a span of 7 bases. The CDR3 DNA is TGTGCCAGCAGCTTAGGACTGGTCAATGAGCAGTTCTTC. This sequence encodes CASSLGLVNEQFF.

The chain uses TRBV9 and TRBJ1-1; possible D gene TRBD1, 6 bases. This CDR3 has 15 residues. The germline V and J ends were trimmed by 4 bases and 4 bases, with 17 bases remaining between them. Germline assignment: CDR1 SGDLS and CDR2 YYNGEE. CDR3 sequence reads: CASSTRGGVVTEAFF. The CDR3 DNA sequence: TGTGCCAGCAGCACCCGAGGGGGAGTCGTCACTGAAGCTTTCTTT.

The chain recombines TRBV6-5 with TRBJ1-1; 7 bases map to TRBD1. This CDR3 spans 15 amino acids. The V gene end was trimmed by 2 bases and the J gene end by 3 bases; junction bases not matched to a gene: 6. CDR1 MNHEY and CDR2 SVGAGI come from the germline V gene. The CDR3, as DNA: TGTGCCAGCAGTTACGGGACAGTAGGAGACACTGAAGCTTTCTTT. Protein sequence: CASSYGTVGDTEAFF.

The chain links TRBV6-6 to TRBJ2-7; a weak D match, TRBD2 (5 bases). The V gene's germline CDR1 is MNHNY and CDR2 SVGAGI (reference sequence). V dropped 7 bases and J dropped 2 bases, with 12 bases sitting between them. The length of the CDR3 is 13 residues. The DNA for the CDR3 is TGTGCCAGCAACCCAGCGGAAACCTACGAGCAGTACTTC. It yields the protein CASNPAETYEQYF.

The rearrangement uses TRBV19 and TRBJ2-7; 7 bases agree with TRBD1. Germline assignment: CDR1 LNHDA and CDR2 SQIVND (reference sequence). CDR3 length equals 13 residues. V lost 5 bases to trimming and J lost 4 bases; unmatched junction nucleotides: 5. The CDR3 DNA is TGTGCCAGTAGTGTCGACAGGGAATACGAGCAGTACTTC. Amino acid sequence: CASSVDREYEQYF.

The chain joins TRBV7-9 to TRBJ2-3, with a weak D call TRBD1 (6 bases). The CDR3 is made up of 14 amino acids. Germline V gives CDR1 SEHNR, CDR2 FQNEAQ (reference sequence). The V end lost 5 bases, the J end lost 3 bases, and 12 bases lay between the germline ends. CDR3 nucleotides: TGTGCCAGCAGCAGTGCAGGGACAACAGATACGCAGTATTTT. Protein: CASSSAGTTDTQYF.

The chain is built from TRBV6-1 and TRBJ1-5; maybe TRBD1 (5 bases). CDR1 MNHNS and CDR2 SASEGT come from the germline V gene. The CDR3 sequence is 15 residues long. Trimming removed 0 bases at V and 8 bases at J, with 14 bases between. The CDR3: CASSEALRGYEPQHF. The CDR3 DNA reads TGTGCCAGCAGTGAAGCGCTTCGGGGGTATGAGCCCCAGCATTTT.

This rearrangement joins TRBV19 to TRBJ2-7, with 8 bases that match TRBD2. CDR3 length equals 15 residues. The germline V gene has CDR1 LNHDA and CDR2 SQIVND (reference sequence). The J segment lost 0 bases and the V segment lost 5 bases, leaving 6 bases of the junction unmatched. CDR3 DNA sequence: TGTGCCAGTAGTCTCCGCGGGAGGTTCTCCTACGAGCAGTACTTC. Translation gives CASSLRGRFSYEQYF.

The CDR3 spells CASSLGQGHEQYF. DNA of the CDR3: TGTGCCAGCAGCTTAGGACAGGGACACGAGCAGTACTTC. The V gene is TRBV11-2, the J gene TRBJ2-7, with 7 bases lining up with TRBD1. This CDR3 has 13 amino acids. Germline CDR1 is SGHAT and CDR2 is FQNNGV. V lost 1 base to trimming and J lost 5 bases; unmatched junction nucleotides: 2.

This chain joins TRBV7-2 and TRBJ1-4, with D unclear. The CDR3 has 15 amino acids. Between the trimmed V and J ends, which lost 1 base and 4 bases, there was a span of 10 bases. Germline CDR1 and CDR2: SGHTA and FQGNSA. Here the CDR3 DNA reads TGTGCCAGCAGCTTAGATACTGTTCTTAATGAAAAACTGTTTTTT. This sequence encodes CASSLDTVLNEKLFF. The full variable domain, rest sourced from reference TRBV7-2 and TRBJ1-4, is GAGVSQSPSNKVTEKGKDVELRCDPISGHTALYWYRQSLGQGLEFLIYFQGNSAPDKSGLPSDRFSAERTGGSVSTLTIQRTQQEDSAVYLCASSLDTVLNEKLFFGSGTQLSVL.

CDR3 residues: CASSPPSTGITNEQFF. The CDR3 nucleotides read TGCGCCAGCAGCCCCCCCTCGACAGGGATCACGAATGAGCAGTTCTTC. V gene TRBV5-1 combines with J gene TRBJ2-1; the match to TRBD1 covers 7 bases. Per germline, CDR1 SGHRS and CDR2 YFSETQ. V lost 4 bases and J lost 7; bases outside the gene matches: 14. This CDR3 is 16 amino acids long.

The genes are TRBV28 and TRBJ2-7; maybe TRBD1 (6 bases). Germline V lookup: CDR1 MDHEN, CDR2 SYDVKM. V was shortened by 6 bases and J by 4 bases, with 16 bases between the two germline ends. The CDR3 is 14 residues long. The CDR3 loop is CASSTPLRGYEQYF. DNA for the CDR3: TGTGCCAGCAGCACACCATTAAGGGGGTACGAGCAGTACTTC.

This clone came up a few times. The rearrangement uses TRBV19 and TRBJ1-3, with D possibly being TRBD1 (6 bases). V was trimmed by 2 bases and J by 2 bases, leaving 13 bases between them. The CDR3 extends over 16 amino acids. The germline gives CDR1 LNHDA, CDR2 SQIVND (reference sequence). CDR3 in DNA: TGTGCCAGTAGTATAACCCCAAGGGGGACTGGAAACACCATATATTTT. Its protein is CASSITPRGTGNTIYF. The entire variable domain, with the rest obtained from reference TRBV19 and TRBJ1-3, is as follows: DGGITQSPKYLFRKEGQNVTLSCEQNLNHDAMYWYRQDPGQGLRLIYYSQIVNDFQKGDIAEGYSVSREKKESFPLTVTSAQKNPTAFYLCASSITPRGTGNTIYFGEGSWLTVV.

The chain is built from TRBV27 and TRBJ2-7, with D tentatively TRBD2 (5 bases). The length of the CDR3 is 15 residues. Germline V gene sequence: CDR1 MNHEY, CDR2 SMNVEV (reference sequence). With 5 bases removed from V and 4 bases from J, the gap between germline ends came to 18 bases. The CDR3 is CASSLRASGNYEQYF. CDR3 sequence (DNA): TGTGCCAGCAGTCTACGAGCAAGCGGAAATTACGAGCAGTACTTC.

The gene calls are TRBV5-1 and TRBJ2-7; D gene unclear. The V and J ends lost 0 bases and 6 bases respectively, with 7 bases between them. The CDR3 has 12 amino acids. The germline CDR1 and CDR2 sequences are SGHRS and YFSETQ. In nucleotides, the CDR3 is TGCGCCAGCAGCTTGGAAGGAGCCGAGCAGTACTTC. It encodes CASSLEGAEQYF.

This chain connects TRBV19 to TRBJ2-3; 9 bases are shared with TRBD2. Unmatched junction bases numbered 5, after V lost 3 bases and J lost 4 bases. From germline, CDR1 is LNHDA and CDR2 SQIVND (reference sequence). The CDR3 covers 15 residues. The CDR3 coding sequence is TGTGCCAGTAGTATGGGCGGGAGGGGATCAGATACGCAGTATTTT. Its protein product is CASSMGGRGSDTQYF.

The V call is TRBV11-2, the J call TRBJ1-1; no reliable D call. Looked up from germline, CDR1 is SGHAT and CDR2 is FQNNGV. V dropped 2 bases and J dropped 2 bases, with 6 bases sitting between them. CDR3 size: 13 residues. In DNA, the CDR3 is TGTGCCAGCAGCTTAATCCTAAACACTGAAGCTTTCTTT. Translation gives CASSLILNTEAFF.

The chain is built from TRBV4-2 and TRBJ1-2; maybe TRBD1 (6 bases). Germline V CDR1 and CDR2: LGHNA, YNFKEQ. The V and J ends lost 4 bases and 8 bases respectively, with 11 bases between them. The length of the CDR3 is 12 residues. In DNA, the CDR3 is TGTGCCAGCAGCCCGGACAGTCAAGGCTACACCTTC. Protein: CASSPDSQGYTF.

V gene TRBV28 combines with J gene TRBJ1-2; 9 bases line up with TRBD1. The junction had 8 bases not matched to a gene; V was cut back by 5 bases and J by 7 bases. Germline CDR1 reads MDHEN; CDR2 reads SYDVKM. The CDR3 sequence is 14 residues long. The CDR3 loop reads CASSQLGQGGGYTF. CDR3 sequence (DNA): TGTGCCAGCAGTCAACTGGGACAGGGTGGTGGCTACACCTTC.

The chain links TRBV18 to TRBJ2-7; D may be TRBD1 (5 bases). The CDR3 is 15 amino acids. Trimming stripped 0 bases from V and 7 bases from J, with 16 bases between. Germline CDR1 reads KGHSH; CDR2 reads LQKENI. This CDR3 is CASSPPQVPKGEQYF. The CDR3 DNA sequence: TGTGCCAGCTCACCACCACAGGTCCCGAAGGGGGAGCAGTACTTC.

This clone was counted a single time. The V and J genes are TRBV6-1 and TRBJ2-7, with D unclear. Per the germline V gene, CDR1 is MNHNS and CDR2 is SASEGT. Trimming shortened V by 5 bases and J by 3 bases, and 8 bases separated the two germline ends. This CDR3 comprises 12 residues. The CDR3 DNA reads TGTGCCAGCAGTCTTTTTCTCTACGAGCAGTACTTC. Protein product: CASSLFLYEQYF.

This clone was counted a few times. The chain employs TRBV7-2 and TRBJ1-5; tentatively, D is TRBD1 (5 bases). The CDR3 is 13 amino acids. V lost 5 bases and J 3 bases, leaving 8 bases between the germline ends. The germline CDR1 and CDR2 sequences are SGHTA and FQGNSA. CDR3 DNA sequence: TGTGCCAGCAGCGGGGACTTCAATCAGCCCCAGCATTTT. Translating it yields CASSGDFNQPQHF.

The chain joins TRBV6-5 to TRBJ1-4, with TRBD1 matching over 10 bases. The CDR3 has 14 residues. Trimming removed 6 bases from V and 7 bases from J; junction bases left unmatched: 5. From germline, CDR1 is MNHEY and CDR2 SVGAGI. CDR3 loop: CASRRQGAGEKLFF. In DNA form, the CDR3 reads TGTGCCAGCAGGCGACAGGGGGCAGGTGAAAAACTGTTTTTT.

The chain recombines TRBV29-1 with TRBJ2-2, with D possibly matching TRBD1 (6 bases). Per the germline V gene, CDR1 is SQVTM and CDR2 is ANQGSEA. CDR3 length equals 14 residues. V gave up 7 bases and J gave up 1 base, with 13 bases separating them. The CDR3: CSAFGTLNTGELFF. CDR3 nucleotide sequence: TGCAGCGCATTCGGGACACTGAACACCGGGGAGCTGTTTTTT.